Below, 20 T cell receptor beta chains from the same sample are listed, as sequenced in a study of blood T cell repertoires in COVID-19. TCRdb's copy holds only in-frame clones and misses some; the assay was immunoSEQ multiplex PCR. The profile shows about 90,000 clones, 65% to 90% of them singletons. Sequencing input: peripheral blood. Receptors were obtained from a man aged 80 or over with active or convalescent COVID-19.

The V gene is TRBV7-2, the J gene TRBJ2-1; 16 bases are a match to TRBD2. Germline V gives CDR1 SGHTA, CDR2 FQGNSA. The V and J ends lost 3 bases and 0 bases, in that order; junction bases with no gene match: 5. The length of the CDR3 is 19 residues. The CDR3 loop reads CASSLVGLAGGSSYNEQFF. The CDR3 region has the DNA TGTGCCAGCAGCTTGGTGGGACTAGCGGGAGGGAGCTCCTACAATGAGCAGTTCTTC.

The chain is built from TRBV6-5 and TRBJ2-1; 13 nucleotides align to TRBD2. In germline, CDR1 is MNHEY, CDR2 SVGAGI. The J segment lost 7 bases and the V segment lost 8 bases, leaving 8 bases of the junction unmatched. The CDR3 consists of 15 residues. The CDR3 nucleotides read TGTGCCAGCCACCAACTAGCGGGAGGGGGGAATGAGCAGTTCTTC. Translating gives CASHQLAGGGNEQFF.

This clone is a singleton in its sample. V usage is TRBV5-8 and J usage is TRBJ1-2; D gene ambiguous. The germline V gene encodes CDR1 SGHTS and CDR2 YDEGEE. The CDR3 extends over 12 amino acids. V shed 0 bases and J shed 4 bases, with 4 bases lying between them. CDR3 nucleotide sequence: TGTGCCAGCAGCTTGGCTCCCTATGGCTACACCTTC. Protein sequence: CASSLAPYGYTF. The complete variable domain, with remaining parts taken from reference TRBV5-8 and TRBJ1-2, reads EAGVTQSPTHLIKTRGQQATLRCSPISGHTSVYWYQQALGLGLQFLLWYDEGEERNRGNFPPRFSGRQFPNYSSELNVNALELEDSALYLCASSLAPYGYTFGSGTRLTVV.

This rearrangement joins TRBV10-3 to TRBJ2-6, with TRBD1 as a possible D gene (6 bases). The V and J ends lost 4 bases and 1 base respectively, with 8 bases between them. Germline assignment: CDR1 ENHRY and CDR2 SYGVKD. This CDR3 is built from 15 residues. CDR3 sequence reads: CAISGTVSGANVLTF. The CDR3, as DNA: TGTGCCATCAGTGGGACAGTATCTGGGGCCAACGTCCTGACTTTC.

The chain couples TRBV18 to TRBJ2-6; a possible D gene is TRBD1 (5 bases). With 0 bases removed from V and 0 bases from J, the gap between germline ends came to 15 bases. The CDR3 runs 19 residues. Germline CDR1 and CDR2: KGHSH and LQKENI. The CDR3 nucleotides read TGTGCCAGCTCACCACCTTTAGAAAGGGGCCTCTCTGGGGCCAACGTCCTGACTTTC. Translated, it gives CASSPPLERGLSGANVLTF.

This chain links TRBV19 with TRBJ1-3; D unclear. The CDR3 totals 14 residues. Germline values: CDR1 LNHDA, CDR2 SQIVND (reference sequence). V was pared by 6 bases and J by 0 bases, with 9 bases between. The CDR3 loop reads CASSNKHSGNTIYF. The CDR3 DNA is TGTGCCAGTAGCAACAAACACTCTGGAAACACCATATATTTT.

This CDR3 reads CASSQVLVGQGSNEQFF. The CDR3 DNA follows: TGTGCCAGCAGCCAAGTATTGGTGGGACAGGGTAGTAATGAGCAGTTCTTC. V gene TRBV3-1 (or the pseudogene TRBV3-2) combines with J gene TRBJ2-1; 9 bases are shared with TRBD1. There are 17 residues in the CDR3. CDR1 LGHDT and CDR2 YNNKEL come from the germline V gene (reference sequence). V shed 1 base, J shed 7 bases, and the junction held 11 bases outside the gene matches.

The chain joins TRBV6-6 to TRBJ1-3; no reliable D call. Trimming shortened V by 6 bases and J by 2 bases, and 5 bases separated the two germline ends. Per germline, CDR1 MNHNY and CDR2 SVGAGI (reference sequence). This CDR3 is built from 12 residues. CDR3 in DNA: TGTGCCAGCAGCACAACTGGAAACACCATATATTTT. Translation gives CASSTTGNTIYF.

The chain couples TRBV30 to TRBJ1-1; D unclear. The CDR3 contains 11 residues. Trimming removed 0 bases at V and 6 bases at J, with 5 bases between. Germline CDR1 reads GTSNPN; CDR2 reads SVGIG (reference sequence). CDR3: CAWSVFAEAFF. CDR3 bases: TGTGCCTGGAGTGTTTTCGCTGAAGCTTTCTTT.

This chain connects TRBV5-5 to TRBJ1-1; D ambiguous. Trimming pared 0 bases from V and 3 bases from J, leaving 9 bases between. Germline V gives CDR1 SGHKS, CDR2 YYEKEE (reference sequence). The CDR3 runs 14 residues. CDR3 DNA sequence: TGTGCCAGCAGCTTGGCCGGTTGGTACACTGAAGCTTTCTTT. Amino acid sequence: CASSLAGWYTEAFF.

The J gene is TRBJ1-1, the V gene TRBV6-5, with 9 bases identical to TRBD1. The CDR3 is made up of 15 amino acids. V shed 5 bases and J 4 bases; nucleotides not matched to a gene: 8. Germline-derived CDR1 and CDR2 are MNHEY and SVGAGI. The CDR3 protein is CASSHTGGFGTEAFF. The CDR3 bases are TGTGCCAGCAGTCACACAGGGGGCTTTGGCACTGAAGCTTTCTTT.

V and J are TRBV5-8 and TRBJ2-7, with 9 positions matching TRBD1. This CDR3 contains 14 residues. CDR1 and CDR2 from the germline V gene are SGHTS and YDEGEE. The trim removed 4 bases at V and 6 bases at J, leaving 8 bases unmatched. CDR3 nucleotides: TGTGCCAGCAGCATGAGGACAGGGGCGGGCGAGCAGTACTTC. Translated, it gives CASSMRTGAGEQYF.

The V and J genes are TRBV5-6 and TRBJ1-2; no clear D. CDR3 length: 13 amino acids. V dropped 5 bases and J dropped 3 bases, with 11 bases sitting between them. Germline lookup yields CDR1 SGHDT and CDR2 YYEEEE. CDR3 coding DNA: TGTGCCAGCAGTTCATGGGCCCACTATGGCTACACCTTC. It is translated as CASSSWAHYGYTF.

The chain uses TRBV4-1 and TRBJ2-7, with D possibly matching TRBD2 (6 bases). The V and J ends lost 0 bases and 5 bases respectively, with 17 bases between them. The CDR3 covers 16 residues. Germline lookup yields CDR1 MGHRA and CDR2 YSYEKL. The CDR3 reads CASSQDGLGGSDEQYF. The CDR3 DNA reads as TGCGCCAGCAGCCAAGATGGCCTTGGGGGGAGCGACGAGCAGTACTTC.

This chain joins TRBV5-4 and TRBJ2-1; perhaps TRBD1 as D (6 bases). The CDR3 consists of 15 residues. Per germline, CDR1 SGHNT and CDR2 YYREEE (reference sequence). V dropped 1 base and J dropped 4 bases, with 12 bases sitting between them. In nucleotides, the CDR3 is TGTGCCAGCAGCTTGATATGGGGGCGTTACAATGAGCAGTTCTTC. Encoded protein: CASSLIWGRYNEQFF. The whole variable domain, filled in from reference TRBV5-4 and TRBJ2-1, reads ETGVTQSPTHLIKTRGQQVTLRCSSQSGHNTVSWYQQALGQGPQFIFQYYREEENGRGNFPPRFSGLQFPNYSSELNVNALELDDSALYLCASSLIWGRYNEQFFGPGTRLTVL.

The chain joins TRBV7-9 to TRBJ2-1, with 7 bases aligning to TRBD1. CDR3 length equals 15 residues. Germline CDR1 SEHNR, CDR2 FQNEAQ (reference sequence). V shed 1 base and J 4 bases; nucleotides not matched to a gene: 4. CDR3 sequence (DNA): TGTGCCAGCAGCTTAGAGGGGGCTAGGTACAATGAGCAGTTCTTC. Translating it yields CASSLEGARYNEQFF.

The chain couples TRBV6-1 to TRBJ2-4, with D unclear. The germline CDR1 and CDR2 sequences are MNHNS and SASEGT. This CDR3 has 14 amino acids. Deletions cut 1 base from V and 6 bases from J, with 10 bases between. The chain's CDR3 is CASSEDLSRNIQYF. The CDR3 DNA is TGTGCCAGCAGTGAAGACCTGTCCAGAAACATTCAGTACTTC.

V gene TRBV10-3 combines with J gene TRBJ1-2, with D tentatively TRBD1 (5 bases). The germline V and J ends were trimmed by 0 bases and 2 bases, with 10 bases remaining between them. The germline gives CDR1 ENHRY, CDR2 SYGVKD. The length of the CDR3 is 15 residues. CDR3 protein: CAISESPGMNYGYTF. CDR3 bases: TGTGCCATCAGTGAGTCCCCAGGGATGAACTATGGCTACACCTTC.

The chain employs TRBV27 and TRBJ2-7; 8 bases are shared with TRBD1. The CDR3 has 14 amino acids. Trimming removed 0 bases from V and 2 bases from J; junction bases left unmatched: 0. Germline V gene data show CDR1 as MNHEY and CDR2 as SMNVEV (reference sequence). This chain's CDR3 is CASSLSRGPYEQYF. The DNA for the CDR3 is TGTGCCAGCAGTTTATCCAGGGGGCCCTACGAGCAGTACTTC.

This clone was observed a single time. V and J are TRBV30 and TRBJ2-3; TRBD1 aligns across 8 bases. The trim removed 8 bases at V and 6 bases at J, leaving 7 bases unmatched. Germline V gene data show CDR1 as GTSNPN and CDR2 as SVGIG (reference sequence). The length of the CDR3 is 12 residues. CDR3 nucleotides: TGTGCCACCGGACAGGGCAGCGATACGCAGTATTTT. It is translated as CATGQGSDTQYF.